The TCR beta chain described here comes from a study of T cells after yellow fever vaccination. TCRdb reprocessed the 5' RACE reads via MiXCR and lists one record per CDR3 protein. There are some 120,000 distinct CDR3 sequences in the sample; 7.4% occur only once, and around 2.6% lies in the top ten. Study-level findings and limits: Researchers cautioned that FACS-sorted repertoires could harbor abundant clonotypes contaminating from the bulk population.

CDR1 is SGHAT, CDR2 FQDESV, per germline (reference sequence). The CDR3 contains 18 residues. V shed 3 bases, J shed 3 bases, and the junction held 10 bases outside the gene matches. This clonotype has ten or more counts. Antigen unknown. The TCR was taken from a young man who received the YFV17D yellow fever vaccine. The specimen comprised CD4+ T cells sorted from PBMCs, sampled roughly 10 days after the first yellow fever vaccination. This chain links TRBV11-1 with TRBJ2-1; 11 nucleotides match TRBD2. CDR3 sequence (DNA): TGTGCCAGCAGCTTGCCCCTCCGACTAGCGGGGAACTACAATGAGCAGTTCTTC. Translation gives CASSLPLRLAGNYNEQFF.